The rows below give T cell receptor beta chains drawn from one sample of a study of cytomegalovirus exposure and HLA in healthy donors. Data came from immunoSEQ multiplex PCR; TCRdb stores just in-frame clones and leaves some out. The sample includes about 240,000 clones, roughly 86% of them seen just once. The sample taken for sequencing was PBMCs. The receptor source for this set is a woman aged 30 to 39 in good health and CMV-seropositive. Both conserved end residues are trimmed from each CDR3. Where a row states a size, it is once, few, many or the class of an expanded clone; other rows omit it.

J gene	V gene	clone size	CDR3 protein
TRBJ2-1	TRBV7-6	-	ASSLVGQGSNEQF
TRBJ2-2	TRBV7-2	-	ASSLVSGPSTGELF
TRBJ2-5	TRBV18	-	ASSQGFGGETQY
TRBJ2-6	TRBV6-4	-	ASSDSGTSGSGANVLT
TRBJ2-5	TRBV5-1	-	ASRRTAAQETQY
TRBJ1-1	TRBV4-1	-	ASSLIQGVAF
TRBJ1-5	TRBV4-1	-	ASSPRTGNNQPQH
TRBJ2-7	TRBV6-5	-	ASSYLAGGSYEQY
TRBJ2-5	TRBV5-1	-	ASHPGTGGETQY
TRBJ2-5	TRBV29-1	-	SVVKVLATETQY
TRBJ2-3	TRBV2	-	ASLYGTGKNTQY
TRBJ1-2	TRBV19	-	ASSMGTGAYT
TRBJ2-7	TRBV7-6	-	ASSYPISGQTTYEQY
TRBJ2-5	TRBV7-3	-	ASSFTGGGETQY
TRBJ2-7	TRBV30	few	AWMGNPGYEQY
TRBJ1-5	TRBV19	-	ASHTGTGSNQPQH
TRBJ1-2	TRBV14	-	ASSQAPGLPNYGYT
TRBJ1-2	TRBV5-1	once	ASSLASRRADYT
TRBJ1-1	TRBV2	once	ATLQDLNTEAF
TRBJ2-2	TRBV2	-	ASSEGFGGSVTGELF
TRBJ2-1	TRBV30	-	AYPSESSYNEQF
TRBJ2-2	TRBV7-8	-	ASSLALAGGPAGELF
TRBJ2-5	TRBV27	-	ASSSLPGTQY
TRBJ1-5	TRBV19	few	ASAGQGQGPQH
TRBJ2-1	TRBV5-6	-	ASSRLAGGDNEQF
TRBJ2-2	TRBV4-2	-	ASSQRFAGELF
TRBJ1-3	TRBV5-1	-	ASSLFGALAGSGNTIY
TRBJ2-7	TRBV19	-	ASSGPGQGSYEQY
TRBJ1-1	TRBV6-5	-	ASSRTGRGDTEAF
TRBJ2-5	TRBV29-1	-	SALTYQETQY
TRBJ2-1	TRBV19	-	AGASGPLGEQF
TRBJ1-1	TRBV12-5	-	ASGLVQGADTEAF
TRBJ2-3	TRBV28	-	ASSTQGGGLGTDTQY
TRBJ2-1	TRBV7-9	-	ASSWTSINEQF
TRBJ1-5	TRBV5-5	-	ASSLQGASINQPQH